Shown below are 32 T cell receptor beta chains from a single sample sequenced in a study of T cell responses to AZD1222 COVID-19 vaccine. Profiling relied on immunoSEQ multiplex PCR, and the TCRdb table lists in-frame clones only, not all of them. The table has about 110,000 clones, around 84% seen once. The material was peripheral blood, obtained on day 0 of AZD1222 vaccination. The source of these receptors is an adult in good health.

The CDR3 DNA reads as TGTGCCAGCAGCTTAGGGGGAGGGCTTACAGGGTTGAGGAACACCATATATTTT. Its translation is CASSLGGGLTGLRNTIYF. This sequence joins TRBV7-8 and TRBJ1-3; D is possibly TRBD1 (6 bases). CDR3 length equals 18 residues. Trimming left V 1 base short and J 7 bases short, with 23 bases between. From germline, CDR1 is SGHVS and CDR2 FQNEAQ. Variable domain in full (rest from reference TRBV7-8 and TRBJ1-3): GAGVSQSPRYKVAKRGQDVALRCDPISGHVSLFWYQQALGQGPEFLTYFQNEAQLDKSGLPSDRFFAERPEGSVSTLKIQRTQQEDSAVYLCASSLGGGLTGLRNTIYFGEGSWLTVV.

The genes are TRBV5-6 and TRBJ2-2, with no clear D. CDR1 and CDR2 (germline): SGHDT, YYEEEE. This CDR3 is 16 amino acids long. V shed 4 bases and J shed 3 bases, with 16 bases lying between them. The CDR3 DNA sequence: TGTGCCAGCAGCCCCCGCGCCGGCATAGACACCGGGGAGCTGTTTTTT. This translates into CASSPRAGIDTGELFF.

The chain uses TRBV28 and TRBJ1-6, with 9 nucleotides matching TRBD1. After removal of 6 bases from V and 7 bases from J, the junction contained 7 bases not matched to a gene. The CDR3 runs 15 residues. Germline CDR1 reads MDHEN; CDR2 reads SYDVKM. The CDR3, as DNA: TGTGCCAGCAGCAGCCGGGACAGGGACAATTCACCCCTCCACTTT. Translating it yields CASSSRDRDNSPLHF.

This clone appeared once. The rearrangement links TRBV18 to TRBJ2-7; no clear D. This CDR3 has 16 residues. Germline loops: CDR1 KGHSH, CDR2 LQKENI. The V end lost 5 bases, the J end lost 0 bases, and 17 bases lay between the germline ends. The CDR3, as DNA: TGTGCCAGCTCAACAGTAGGTAGGAAGAGCTCCTACGAGCAGTACTTC. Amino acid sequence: CASSTVGRKSSYEQYF.

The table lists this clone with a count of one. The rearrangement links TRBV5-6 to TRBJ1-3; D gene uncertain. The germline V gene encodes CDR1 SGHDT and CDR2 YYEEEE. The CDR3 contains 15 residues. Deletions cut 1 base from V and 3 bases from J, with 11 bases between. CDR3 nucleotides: TGTGCCAGCAGCTTGTTAGGGTGGGGTGGAAACACCATATATTTT. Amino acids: CASSLLGWGGNTIYF.

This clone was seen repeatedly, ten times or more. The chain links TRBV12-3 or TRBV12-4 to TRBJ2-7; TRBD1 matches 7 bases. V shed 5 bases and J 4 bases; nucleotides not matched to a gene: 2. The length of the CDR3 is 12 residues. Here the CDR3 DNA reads TGTGCCAGCAGTCCACAGGGGTACGAGCAGTACTTC. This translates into CASSPQGYEQYF.

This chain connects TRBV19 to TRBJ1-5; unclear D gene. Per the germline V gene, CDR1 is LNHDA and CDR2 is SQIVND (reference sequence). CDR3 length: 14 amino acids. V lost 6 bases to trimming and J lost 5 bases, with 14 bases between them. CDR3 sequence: CASRRERVDQPQHF. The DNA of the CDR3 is TGTGCCAGTAGGCGGGAGAGGGTTGATCAGCCCCAGCATTTT.

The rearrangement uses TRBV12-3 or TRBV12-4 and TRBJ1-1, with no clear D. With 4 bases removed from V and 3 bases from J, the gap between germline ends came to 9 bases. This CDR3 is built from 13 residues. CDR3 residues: CASSSGGYTEAFF. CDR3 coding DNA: TGTGCCAGCAGTTCAGGCGGGTACACTGAAGCTTTCTTT.

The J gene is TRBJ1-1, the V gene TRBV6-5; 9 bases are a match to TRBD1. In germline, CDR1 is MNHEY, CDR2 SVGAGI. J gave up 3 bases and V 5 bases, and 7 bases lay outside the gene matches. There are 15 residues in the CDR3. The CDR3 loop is CASSPQQGADTEAFF. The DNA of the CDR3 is TGTGCCAGCAGTCCACAACAGGGGGCTGACACTGAAGCTTTCTTT.

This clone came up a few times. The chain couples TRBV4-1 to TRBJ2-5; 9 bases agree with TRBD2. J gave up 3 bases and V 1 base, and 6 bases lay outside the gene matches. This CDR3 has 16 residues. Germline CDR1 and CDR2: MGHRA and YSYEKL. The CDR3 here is CASSQGSVAGEETQYF. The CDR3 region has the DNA TGCGCCAGCAGCCAAGGGTCGGTAGCGGGGGAAGAGACCCAGTACTTC.

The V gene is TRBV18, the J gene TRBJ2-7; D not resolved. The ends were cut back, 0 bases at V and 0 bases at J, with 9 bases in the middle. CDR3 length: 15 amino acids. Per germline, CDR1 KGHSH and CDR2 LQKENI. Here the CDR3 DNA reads TGTGCCAGCTCACCACCATTAGGGAACTCCTACGAGCAGTACTTC. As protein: CASSPPLGNSYEQYF.

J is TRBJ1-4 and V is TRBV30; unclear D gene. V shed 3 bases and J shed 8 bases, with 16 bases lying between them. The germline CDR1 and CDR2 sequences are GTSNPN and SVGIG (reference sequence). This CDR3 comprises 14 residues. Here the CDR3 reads CAWSSLVAGEKLFF. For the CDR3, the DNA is TGTGCCTGGAGCTCCCTAGTGGCGGGGGAAAAACTGTTTTTT.

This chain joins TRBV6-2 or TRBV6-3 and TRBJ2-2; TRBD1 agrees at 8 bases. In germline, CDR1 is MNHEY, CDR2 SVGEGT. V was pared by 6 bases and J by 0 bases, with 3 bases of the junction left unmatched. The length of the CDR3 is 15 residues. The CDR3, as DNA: TGTGCCAGCAGCGGACAGGGAACGAACACCGGGGAGCTGTTTTTT. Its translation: CASSGQGTNTGELFF.

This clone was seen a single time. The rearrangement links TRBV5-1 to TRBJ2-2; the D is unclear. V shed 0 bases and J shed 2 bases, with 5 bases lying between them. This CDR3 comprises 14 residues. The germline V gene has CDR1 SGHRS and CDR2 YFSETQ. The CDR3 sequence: CASSLEVNTGELFF. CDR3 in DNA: TGCGCCAGCAGCTTGGAGGTTAACACCGGGGAGCTGTTTTTT. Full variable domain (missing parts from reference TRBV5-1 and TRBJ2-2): KAGVTQTPRYLIKTRGQQVTLSCSPISGHRSVSWYQQTPGQGLQFLFEYFSETQRNKGNFPGRFSGRQFSNSRSEMNVSTLELGDSALYLCASSLEVNTGELFFGEGSRLTVL.

This CDR3 reads CASSLVSEGWEQFF. The CDR3 nucleotides are TGTGCCAGCAGCTTAGTTAGCGAGGGATGGGAGCAGTTCTTC. The V call is TRBV11-2, the J call TRBJ2-1, with D perhaps TRBD2 (5 bases). Per germline, CDR1 SGHAT and CDR2 FQNNGV. V was pared by 1 base and J by 10 bases, with 14 bases between. CDR3 length: 14 amino acids.

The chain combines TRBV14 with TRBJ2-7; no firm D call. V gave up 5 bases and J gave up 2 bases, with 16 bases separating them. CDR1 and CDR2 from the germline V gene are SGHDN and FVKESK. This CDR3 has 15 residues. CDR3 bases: TGTGCCAGCAGCTATGGAAGAGACCTGGCCTACGAGCAGTACTTC. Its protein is CASSYGRDLAYEQYF.

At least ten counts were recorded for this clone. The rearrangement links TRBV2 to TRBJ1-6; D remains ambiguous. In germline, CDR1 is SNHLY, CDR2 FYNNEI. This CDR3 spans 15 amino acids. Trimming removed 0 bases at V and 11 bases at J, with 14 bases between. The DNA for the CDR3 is TGTGCCAGCAGTGAAGCGCTTTTGAGTTATGCACCCCTCCACTTT. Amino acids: CASSEALLSYAPLHF.

The CDR3 protein is CASKITGVKNEQFF. CDR3 sequence (DNA): TGTGCCAGCAAAATAACAGGGGTGAAGAATGAGCAGTTCTTC. The chain carries TRBV6-5 and TRBJ2-1; 7 positions agree with TRBD1. CDR3 length: 14 amino acids. Trimming at V came to 7 bases and at J to 7 bases, leaving 10 bases not matched to a gene. The germline CDR1 and CDR2 sequences are MNHEY and SVGAGI.

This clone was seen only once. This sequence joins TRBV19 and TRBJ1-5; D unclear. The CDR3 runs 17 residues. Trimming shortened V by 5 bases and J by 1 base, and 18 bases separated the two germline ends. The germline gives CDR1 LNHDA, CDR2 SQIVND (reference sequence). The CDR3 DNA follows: TGTGCCAGTAGTGGGGTCTTCGGCACGGGCAGCAATCAGCCCCAGCATTTT. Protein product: CASSGVFGTGSNQPQHF.

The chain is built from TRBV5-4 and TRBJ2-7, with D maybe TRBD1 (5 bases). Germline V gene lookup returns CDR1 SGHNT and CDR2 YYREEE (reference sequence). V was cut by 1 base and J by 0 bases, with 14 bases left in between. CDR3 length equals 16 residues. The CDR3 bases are TGTGCCAGCAGCTTGAGGCAGGGAAGTTACTCCTACGAGCAGTACTTC. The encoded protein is CASSLRQGSYSYEQYF.

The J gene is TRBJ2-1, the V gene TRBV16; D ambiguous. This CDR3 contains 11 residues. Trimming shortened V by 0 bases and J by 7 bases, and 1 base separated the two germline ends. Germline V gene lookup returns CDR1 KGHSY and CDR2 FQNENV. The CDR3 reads CASSQSNEQFF. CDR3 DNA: TGTGCCAGCAGCCAATCAAATGAGCAGTTCTTC.

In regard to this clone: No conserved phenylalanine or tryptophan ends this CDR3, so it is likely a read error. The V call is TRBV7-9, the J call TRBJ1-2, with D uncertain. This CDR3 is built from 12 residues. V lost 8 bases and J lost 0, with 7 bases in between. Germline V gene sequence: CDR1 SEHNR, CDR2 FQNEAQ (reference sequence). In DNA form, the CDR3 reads TGTGCCAGCGTGGAAGCTAACTATGGCTACACCCTC. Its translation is CASVEANYGYTL.

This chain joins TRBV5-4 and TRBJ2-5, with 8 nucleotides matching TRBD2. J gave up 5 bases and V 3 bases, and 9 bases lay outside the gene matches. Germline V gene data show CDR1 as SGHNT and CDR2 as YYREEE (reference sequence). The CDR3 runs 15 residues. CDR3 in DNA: TGTGCCAGCAGCTCCGGAGCGGGGGTCGAGGAGACCCAGTACTTC. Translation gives CASSSGAGVEETQYF.

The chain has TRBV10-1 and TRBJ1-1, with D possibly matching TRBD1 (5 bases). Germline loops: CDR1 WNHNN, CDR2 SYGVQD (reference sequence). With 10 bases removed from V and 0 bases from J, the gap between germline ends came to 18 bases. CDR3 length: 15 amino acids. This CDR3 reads CAIGDGPGVNTEAFF. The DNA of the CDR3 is TGCGCCATCGGGGACGGCCCGGGAGTGAACACTGAAGCTTTCTTT.

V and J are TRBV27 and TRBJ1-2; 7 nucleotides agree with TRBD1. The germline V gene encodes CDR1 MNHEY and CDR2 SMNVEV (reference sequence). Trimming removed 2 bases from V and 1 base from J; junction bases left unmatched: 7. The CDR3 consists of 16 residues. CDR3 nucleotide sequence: TGTGCCAGCAGTTTACTGGGGACAGAAGTTAACTATGGCTACACCTTC. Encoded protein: CASSLLGTEVNYGYTF.

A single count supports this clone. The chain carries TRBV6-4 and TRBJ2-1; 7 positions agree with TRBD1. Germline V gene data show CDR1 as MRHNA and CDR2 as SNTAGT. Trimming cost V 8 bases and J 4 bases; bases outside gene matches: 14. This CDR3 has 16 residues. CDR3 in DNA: TGTGCCAGCTCGAGGGGGACAGATGGGCTTTACAATGAGCAGTTCTTC. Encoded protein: CASSRGTDGLYNEQFF.

CDR3 amino acids: CASSESGRTNEKLFF. The CDR3 DNA is TGCGCCAGCAGTGAGTCTGGGCGGACTAATGAAAAACTGTTTTTT. The V call is TRBV10-2, the J call TRBJ1-4; no firm D call. Germline assignment: CDR1 WSHSY and CDR2 SAAADI. V lost 0 bases, J lost 2 bases, and 7 bases lay in between. There are 15 residues in the CDR3.

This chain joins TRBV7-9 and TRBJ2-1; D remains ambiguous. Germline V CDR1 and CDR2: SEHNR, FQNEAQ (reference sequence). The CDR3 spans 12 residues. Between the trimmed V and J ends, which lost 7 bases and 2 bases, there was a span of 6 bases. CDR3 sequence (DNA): TGTGCCAGCACCCCTACCTACAATGAGCAGTTCTTC. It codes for CASTPTYNEQFF.

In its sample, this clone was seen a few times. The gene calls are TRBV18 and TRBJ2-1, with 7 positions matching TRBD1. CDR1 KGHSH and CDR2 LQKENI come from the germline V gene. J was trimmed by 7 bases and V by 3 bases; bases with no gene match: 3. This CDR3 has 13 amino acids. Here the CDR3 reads CASSPTGKNEQFF. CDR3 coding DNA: TGTGCCAGCTCACCGACAGGGAAAAATGAGCAGTTCTTC.

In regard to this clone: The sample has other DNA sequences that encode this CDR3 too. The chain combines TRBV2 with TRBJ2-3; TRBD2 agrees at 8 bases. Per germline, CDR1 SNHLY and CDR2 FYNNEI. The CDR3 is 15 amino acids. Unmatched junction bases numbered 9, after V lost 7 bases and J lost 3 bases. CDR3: CASTGRSGGTDTQYF. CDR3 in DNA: TGTGCCAGCACCGGCAGGAGCGGGGGAACAGATACGCAGTATTTT.

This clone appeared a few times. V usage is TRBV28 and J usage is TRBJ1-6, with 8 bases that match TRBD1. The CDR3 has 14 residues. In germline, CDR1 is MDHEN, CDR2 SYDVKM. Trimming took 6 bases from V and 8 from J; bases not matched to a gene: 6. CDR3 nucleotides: TGTGCCAGCAGCCTTCTGACAGGGGATTCACCCCTCCACTTT. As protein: CASSLLTGDSPLHF.

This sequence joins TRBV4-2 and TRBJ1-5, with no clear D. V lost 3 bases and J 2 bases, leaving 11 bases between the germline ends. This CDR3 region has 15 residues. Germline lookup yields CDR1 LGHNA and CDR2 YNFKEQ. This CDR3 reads CASSQATNGNQPQHF. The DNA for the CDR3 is TGTGCCAGCAGCCAGGCTACCAATGGCAATCAGCCCCAGCATTTT.